This TCR beta chain was documented in a study of T cells in Graves' hyperthyroidism and ophthalmopathy. The patients, who ranged from 18 to 65 in age, presented with newly diagnosed hyperthyroidism lasting under 2 months. Germline V lookup: CDR1 LGHDT, CDR2 YNNKEL (reference sequence). This CDR3 spans 16 amino acids. J gave up 3 bases and V 1 base, and 4 bases lay outside the gene matches. What was amplified from RNA transcripts were TCR beta CDR3 regions. During a first-round RT-PCR of the TCR CDR3, the HTBI primer set was used. TCRdb recomputed calls from the multiplex PCR reads with MiXCR, one row per CDR3 protein. Of a few hundred thousand distinct CDR3 sequences listed, around a fifth were seen once; the top ten hold over 45%.

The sequencing sample was made of blood. The chain links TRBV3-1 to TRBJ2-7; TRBD2 matches 12 bases. This receptor was identified in a woman between 50 and 59 years old with Graves' hyperthyroidism. The CDR3 nucleotides are TGTGCCAGCAGCCAAGGGGGACTAGCGGGTTTCTACGAGCAGTACTTC. It is translated as CASSQGGLAGFYEQYF.